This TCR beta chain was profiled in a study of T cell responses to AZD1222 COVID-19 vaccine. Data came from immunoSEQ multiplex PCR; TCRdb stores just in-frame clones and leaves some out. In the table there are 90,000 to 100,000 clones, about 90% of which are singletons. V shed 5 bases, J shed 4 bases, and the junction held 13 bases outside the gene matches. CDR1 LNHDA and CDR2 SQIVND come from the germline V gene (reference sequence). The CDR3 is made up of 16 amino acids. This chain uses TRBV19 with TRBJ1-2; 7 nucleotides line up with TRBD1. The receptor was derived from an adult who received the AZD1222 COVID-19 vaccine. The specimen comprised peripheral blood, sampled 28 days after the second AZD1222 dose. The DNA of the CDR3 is TGTGCCAGTAGTTCCCTAGGCGAGGGGGCAGGCTATGGCTACACCTTC. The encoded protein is CASSSLGEGAGYGYTF.